This T cell receptor (beta chain) is drawn from a study of T cell changes during pregnancy in multiple sclerosis. The CDR3 covers 13 residues. Trimming pared 7 bases from V and 7 bases from J, leaving 14 bases between. Germline values: CDR1 MNHEY, CDR2 SVGAGI. Profiling relied on immunoSEQ multiplex PCR, and the TCRdb table lists in-frame clones only, not all of them. Among approximately 30,000 clones listed, about nine tenths were seen once. The clonotype was recovered from a female donor with multiple sclerosis, enrolled in a pregnancy study. The chain links TRBV6-5 to TRBJ2-1; D gene uncertain. The input for sequencing was CD8+ T cells from peripheral blood mononuclear cells, taken in the first trimester of pregnancy. The DNA of the CDR3 is TGTGCCAGCACTTCAGTCCCCCCAAATGAGCAGTTCTTC. Its protein product is CASTSVPPNEQFF.